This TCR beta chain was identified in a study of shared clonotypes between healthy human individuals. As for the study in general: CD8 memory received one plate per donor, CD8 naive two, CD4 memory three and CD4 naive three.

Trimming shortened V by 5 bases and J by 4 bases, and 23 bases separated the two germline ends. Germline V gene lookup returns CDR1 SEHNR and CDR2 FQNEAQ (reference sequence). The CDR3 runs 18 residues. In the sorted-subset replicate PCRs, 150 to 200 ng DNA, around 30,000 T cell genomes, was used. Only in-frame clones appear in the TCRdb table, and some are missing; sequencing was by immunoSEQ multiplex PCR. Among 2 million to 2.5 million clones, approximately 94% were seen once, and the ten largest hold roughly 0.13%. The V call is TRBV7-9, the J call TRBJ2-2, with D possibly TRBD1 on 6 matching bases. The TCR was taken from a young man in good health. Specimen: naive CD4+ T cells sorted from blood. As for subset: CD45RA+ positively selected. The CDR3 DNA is TGTGCCAGCAGCACCTCGGGACAACTCGACCTTCTCACCGGGGAGCTGTTTTTT. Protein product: CASSTSGQLDLLTGELFF.